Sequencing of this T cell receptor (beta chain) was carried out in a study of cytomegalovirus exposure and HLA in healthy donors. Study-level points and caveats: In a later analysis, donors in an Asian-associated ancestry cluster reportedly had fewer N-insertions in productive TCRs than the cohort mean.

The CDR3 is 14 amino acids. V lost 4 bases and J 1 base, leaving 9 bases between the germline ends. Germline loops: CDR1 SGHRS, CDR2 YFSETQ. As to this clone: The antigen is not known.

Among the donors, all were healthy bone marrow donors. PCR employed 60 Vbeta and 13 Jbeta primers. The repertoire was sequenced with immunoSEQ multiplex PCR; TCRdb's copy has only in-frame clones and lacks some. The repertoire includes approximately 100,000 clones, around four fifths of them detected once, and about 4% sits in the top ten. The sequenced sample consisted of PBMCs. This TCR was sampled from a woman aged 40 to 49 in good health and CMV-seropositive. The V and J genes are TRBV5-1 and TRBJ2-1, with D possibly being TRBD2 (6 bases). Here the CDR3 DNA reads TGCGCCAGCAGCCGGGACTTTTCCTACAATGAGCAGTTCTTC. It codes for CASSRDFSYNEQFF. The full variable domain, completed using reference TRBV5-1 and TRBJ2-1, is KAGVTQTPRYLIKTRGQQVTLSCSPISGHRSVSWYQQTPGQGLQFLFEYFSETQRNKGNFPGRFSGRQFSNSRSEMNVSTLELGDSALYLCASSRDFSYNEQFFGPGTRLTVL.